These 21 T cell receptor beta chains share one sample of origin, sequenced in a study of shared T cell receptors in the human thymus. Sequencing used immunoSEQ multiplex PCR; TCRdb keeps in-frame clones, though not all of them. The sample includes hundreds of thousands of clones, 80% to 90% seen only once; the top ten take just under 0.0095%. Another study also made use of these data, one on human thymus T cells.

The sample comprised thymocytes. These receptors originate from a boy in the first two years of life with a congenital heart defect.

This clone was picked up one time. The chain uses TRBV14 and TRBJ1-2; D is unresolved. CDR1 is SGHDN, CDR2 FVKESK, per germline. Trimming removed 4 bases at V and 3 bases at J, with 12 bases between. The CDR3 contains 14 residues. CDR3 sequence: CASSPKKRDYGYTF. CDR3 nucleotides: TGTGCCAGCAGCCCCAAAAAGCGGGACTATGGCTACACCTTC.

The chain is built from TRBV5-1 and TRBJ2-5, with D maybe TRBD2 (6 bases). This CDR3 comprises 14 residues. Germline lookup yields CDR1 SGHRS and CDR2 YFSETQ. Trimming pared 0 bases from V and 4 bases from J, leaving 10 bases between. The CDR3 nucleotides are TGCGCCAGCAGCTTGGCGGGGGTCGGAGAGACCCAGTACTTC. Residues: CASSLAGVGETQYF.

The chain combines TRBV5-5 with TRBJ1-5; D remains unclear. This CDR3 comprises 14 residues. Germline CDR1 is SGHKS and CDR2 is YYEKEE (reference sequence). Trimming removed 4 bases at V and 3 bases at J, with 11 bases between. CDR3 DNA: TGTGCCAGCAGCGCGGGGATCTACAATCAGCCCCAGCATTTT. Translating gives CASSAGIYNQPQHF.

The rearrangement links TRBV5-6 to TRBJ1-1; tentatively, D is TRBD1 (6 bases). The CDR3 runs to 15 residues. Trimming stripped 4 bases from V and 5 bases from J, with 18 bases between. Germline CDR1 SGHDT, CDR2 YYEEEE. This chain's CDR3 is CASSGYRDGWTEAFF. The CDR3 DNA reads as TGTGCCAGCAGCGGGTACAGGGATGGCTGGACTGAAGCTTTCTTT.

The table lists this clone with a count of one. V and J are TRBV11-2 and TRBJ2-1; D is perhaps TRBD1 (6 bases). Germline loops: CDR1 SGHAT, CDR2 FQNNGV. The CDR3 runs 19 residues. V dropped 4 bases and J dropped 5 bases, with 27 bases sitting between them. CDR3 nucleotide sequence: TGTGCCAGCAGCTACGGCAGAGGGGGAGTTTCATTGAGAAACAATGAGCAGTTCTTC. Its translation is CASSYGRGGVSLRNNEQFF.

This chain joins TRBV7-9 and TRBJ1-2; D ambiguous. V lost 5 bases and J lost 14, with 6 bases in between. Per the germline V gene, CDR1 is SEHNR and CDR2 is FQNEAQ (reference sequence). The CDR3 runs to 8 residues. In DNA, the CDR3 is TGTGCCAGCAGCACATCTACCTTC. Translated, it gives CASSTSTF. Drawing the rest from reference TRBV7-9 and TRBJ1-2, the complete variable domain is DTGVSQNPRHKITKRGQNVTFRCDPISEHNRLYWYRQTLGQGPEFLTYFQNEAQLEKSRLLSDRFSAERPKGSFSTLEIQRTEQGDSAMYLCASSTSTFGSGTRLTVV.

V is TRBV27 and J is TRBJ1-2; D is possibly TRBD1 (6 bases). The V and J ends lost 4 bases and 1 base respectively, with 19 bases between them. This CDR3 is built from 17 residues. Per germline, CDR1 MNHEY and CDR2 SMNVEV (reference sequence). The CDR3 region has the DNA TGTGCCAGCAGTTCGACAGACCCTCAGGGGATTAACTATGGCTACACCTTC. Translation gives CASSSTDPQGINYGYTF.

This chain connects TRBV5-1 to TRBJ2-2; D might be TRBD1 (6 bases). The CDR3 sequence is 14 residues long. The V and J ends lost 4 bases and 6 bases respectively, with 13 bases between them. CDR1 and CDR2 (germline): SGHRS, YFSETQ. The CDR3 is CASSPRTVPGELFF. CDR3 DNA sequence: TGCGCCAGCAGCCCCAGGACAGTTCCCGGGGAGCTGTTTTTT. The whole variable domain, remainder taken from reference TRBV5-1 and TRBJ2-2, is KAGVTQTPRYLIKTRGQQVTLSCSPISGHRSVSWYQQTPGQGLQFLFEYFSETQRNKGNFPGRFSGRQFSNSRSEMNVSTLELGDSALYLCASSPRTVPGELFFGEGSRLTVL.

This clone occurred once. The chain carries TRBV10-3 and TRBJ2-1; TRBD2 matches at 9 bases. The junction had 11 bases not matched to a gene; V was cut back by 4 bases and J by 1 base. Per the germline V gene, CDR1 is ENHRY and CDR2 is SYGVKD. This CDR3 contains 18 residues. The CDR3 spells CAISGDNSGGRSYNEQFF. The DNA of the CDR3 is TGTGCCATCAGTGGCGACAATAGCGGGGGCCGTTCCTACAATGAGCAGTTCTTC.

The chain carries TRBV7-2 and TRBJ2-7; weak D call: TRBD1 (5 bases). The CDR3 contains 16 residues. CDR1 is SGHTA, CDR2 FQGNSA, per germline. The germline V and J ends were trimmed by 1 base and 6 bases, with 19 bases remaining between them. The CDR3 DNA sequence: TGTGCCAGCAGCTTAGACCATTGGCAGGGTAGTGTCGAGCAGTACTTC. Amino acids: CASSLDHWQGSVEQYF. The variable domain in full, completed from reference TRBV7-2 and TRBJ2-7, reads GAGVSQSPSNKVTEKGKDVELRCDPISGHTALYWYRQSLGQGLEFLIYFQGNSAPDKSGLPSDRFSAERTGGSVSTLTIQRTQQEDSAVYLCASSLDHWQGSVEQYFGPGTRLTVT.

The J gene is TRBJ1-1, the V gene TRBV12-5, with D unclear. The V end lost 6 bases, the J end lost 5 bases, and 10 bases lay between the germline ends. The CDR3 loop spans 12 amino acids. Germline V gene data show CDR1 as LGHNT and CDR2 as FRNRAP. CDR3 loop: CASGPFGTEAFF. The CDR3 DNA reads as TGTGCTAGTGGCCCCTTCGGGACTGAAGCTTTCTTT.

This chain joins TRBV10-3 and TRBJ2-7, with 10 bases aligning to TRBD1. Per germline, CDR1 ENHRY and CDR2 SYGVKD. The trim removed 7 bases at V and 2 bases at J, leaving 5 bases unmatched. The CDR3 totals 14 residues. The CDR3 nucleotides are TGTGCCATCACCGCGGACAGGGGGACCTACGAGCAGTACTTC. Amino acid sequence: CAITADRGTYEQYF.

This chain joins TRBV2 and TRBJ1-3, with D perhaps TRBD1 (6 bases). This CDR3 comprises 15 residues. CDR1 and CDR2 (germline): SNHLY, FYNNEI. V dropped 8 bases and J dropped 1 base, with 15 bases sitting between them. CDR3 in amino acids: CASGRDTRSGNTIYF. The CDR3 region has the DNA TGTGCCAGCGGAAGGGACACCAGATCTGGAAACACCATATATTTT.

The chain has TRBV30 and TRBJ1-6, with D perhaps matching TRBD1 (5 bases). Trimming removed 4 bases at V and 4 bases at J, with 11 bases between. The CDR3 has 14 amino acids. The germline gives CDR1 GTSNPN, CDR2 SVGIG (reference sequence). The CDR3 protein is CAWTGPFYNSPLHF. The CDR3 DNA is TGTGCCTGGACAGGGCCCTTTTATAATTCACCCCTCCACTTT. Full variable domain (outside the CDR3, taken from reference TRBV30 and TRBJ1-6): SQTIHQWPATLVQPVGSPLSLECTVEGTSNPNLYWYRQAAGRGLQLLFYSVGIGQISSEVPQNLSASRPQDRQFILSSKKLLLSDSGFYLCAWTGPFYNSPLHFGNGTRLTVT.

The genes are TRBV7-3 and TRBJ2-7; TRBD1 agrees at 9 bases. The V segment lost 5 bases and the J segment 6 bases; nucleotides outside the gene matches: 5. Germline CDR1 and CDR2: SGHTA and FQGTGA. There are 13 residues in the CDR3. CDR3: CASSPGQGSEQYF. DNA of the CDR3: TGTGCCAGCAGCCCGGGACAGGGTAGCGAGCAGTACTTC.

Worth noting for this clone: This sample also contains other DNA sequences that code for the same CDR3. V and J are TRBV4-3 and TRBJ1-5; 7 bases line up with TRBD1. Germline CDR1 reads LGHNA; CDR2 reads YSLEER. The CDR3 length is 14 residues. The V segment lost 0 bases and the J segment 5 bases; nucleotides outside the gene matches: 1. The CDR3 sequence is CASSQDRGDQPQHF. CDR3 nucleotides: TGCGCCAGCAGCCAAGACAGGGGGGATCAGCCCCAGCATTTT.

The V gene is TRBV7-2, the J gene TRBJ2-3; no clear D. Germline V gene lookup returns CDR1 SGHTA and CDR2 FQGNSA. This CDR3 spans 12 amino acids. The V and J ends lost 8 bases and 7 bases respectively, with 13 bases between them. Here the CDR3 DNA reads TGTGCCAGCGGCCAGGAACCTCATACGCAGTATTTT. It translates to CASGQEPHTQYF.

This clone has just one count. The CDR3 here is CSVEDSFARLGLAGAGDEQFF. The CDR3 nucleotides are TGCAGCGTTGAAGATTCCTTCGCGCGGTTGGGACTAGCGGGAGCCGGGGATGAGCAGTTCTTC. The chain uses TRBV29-1 and TRBJ2-1; 14 bases map to TRBD2. This CDR3 comprises 21 residues. CDR1 is SQVTM, CDR2 ANQGSEA, per germline. V shed 0 bases and J 8 bases; nucleotides not matched to a gene: 21.

The rearrangement joins TRBV7-6 to TRBJ2-1; TRBD2 is a possible D gene (7 bases). From germline, CDR1 is SGHVS and CDR2 FNYEAQ. Trimming removed 4 bases from V and 8 bases from J, with 24 bases in between. The CDR3 length is 17 residues. In nucleotides, the CDR3 is TGTGCCAGCAGCTCCCCGGAGGGGGGGACCAGTGTCTATGAGCAGTTCTTC. It is translated as CASSSPEGGTSVYEQFF.

The chain uses TRBV5-1 and TRBJ2-5; D gene ambiguous. Trimming pared 3 bases from V and 3 bases from J, leaving 6 bases between. CDR1 is SGHRS and CDR2 is YFSETQ in the germline V gene. The CDR3 length is 12 residues. Written as DNA, the CDR3 is TGCGCCAGCAGCTCCGAGAAAGAGACCCAGTACTTC. Encoded protein: CASSSEKETQYF.

Only one count was recorded for this clone. This sequence joins TRBV28 and TRBJ1-2; D might be TRBD1 (6 bases). This CDR3 has 16 amino acids. Per the germline V gene, CDR1 is MDHEN and CDR2 is SYDVKM. The V end was cut by 5 bases, the J end by 4 bases, with 20 bases between. This chain's CDR3 is CASSPIRGAGRYGYTF. The CDR3 nucleotides read TGTGCCAGCAGTCCAATCCGGGGGGCAGGGCGCTATGGCTACACCTTC.